This T cell receptor (beta chain) was documented in a study of blood T cell repertoires in COVID-19. Study details: Sources were T cells, B-cell-depleted T cells, or PBMCs; the material itself was cDNA or gDNA.

Libraries were prepared by immunoSEQ multiplex PCR; TCRdb keeps only in-frame clonotypes and omits some of them. The sample yields about 320,000 clones, 88% seen once. Those who participated ranged in age from 18 to 89 years and resided in about two dozen US areas. Participant reports of clinical history set cohort assignment. Two consecutive negative NP/OP PCR tests, clearance, or resolved symptoms defined Cohort 3 recovery. CDR3 size: 13 residues. Germline V gene sequence: CDR1 SGHTS, CDR2 YDEGEE. With 0 bases removed from V and 6 bases from J, the gap between germline ends came to 7 bases. This TCR was recovered from a man aged 30 to 45 who had recovered from COVID-19. The chain recombines TRBV5-8 with TRBJ1-5; possible D gene TRBD1, 6 bases. Sequencing input: PBMCs or T cells enriched from blood (not recorded which). The chain's CDR3 is CASSLDRAQPQHF. CDR3 coding DNA: TGTGCCAGCAGCTTGGACAGGGCTCAGCCCCAGCATTTT.